This T cell receptor beta chain stems from a study of T-cell memory formation after mild COVID-19. The CDR3 length is 12 residues. V was trimmed by 3 bases and J by 5 bases, leaving 7 bases between them. Researchers used 5'RACE with constant-segment primers to make TCR alpha and TCR beta cDNA libraries that carry sample barcodes and UMIs. From the 5' RACE reads, TCRdb called clonotypes with MiXCR, one entry per CDR3 protein. The repertoire has about 140,000 distinct CDR3 sequences, around 21% of them found once; the top ten carry about 2%. Study-level findings and limits: Largely, contracting CD4+ clones fell within CM and EM, and contracting CD8+ clones within EMRA.

In the case of this clonotype: Its antigen is unidentified.

The chain links TRBV12-3 or TRBV12-4 to TRBJ1-1; unclear D gene. The specimen was PBMCs or a T cell subset sorted from them (not recorded which). This receptor was obtained from an adult woman who had mild COVID-19 (a few samples of this study predate the infection). Cell type and time point are not known. The CDR3 region has the DNA TGTGCCAGCAGTTTTGGCTTTACTGAAGCTTTCTTT. Residues: CASSFGFTEAFF.